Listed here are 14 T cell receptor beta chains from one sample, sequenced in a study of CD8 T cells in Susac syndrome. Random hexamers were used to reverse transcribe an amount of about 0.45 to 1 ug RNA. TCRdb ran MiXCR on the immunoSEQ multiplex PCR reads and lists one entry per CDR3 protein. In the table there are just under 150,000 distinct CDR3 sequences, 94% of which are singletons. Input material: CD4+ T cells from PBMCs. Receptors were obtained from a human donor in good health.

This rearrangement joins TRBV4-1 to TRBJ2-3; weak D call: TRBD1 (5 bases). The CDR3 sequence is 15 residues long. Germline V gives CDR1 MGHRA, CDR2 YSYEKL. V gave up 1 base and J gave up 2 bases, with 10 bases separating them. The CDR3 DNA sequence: TGCGCCAGCAGCCAAGTAGGGGTACCCACAGATACGCAGTATTTT. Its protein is CASSQVGVPTDTQYF.

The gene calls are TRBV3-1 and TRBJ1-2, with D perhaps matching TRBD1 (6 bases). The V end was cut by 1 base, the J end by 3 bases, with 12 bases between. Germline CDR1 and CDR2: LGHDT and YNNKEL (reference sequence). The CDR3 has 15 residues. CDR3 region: CASSQATGTYYGYTF. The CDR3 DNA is TGTGCCAGCAGCCAAGCAACCGGGACATACTATGGCTACACCTTC.

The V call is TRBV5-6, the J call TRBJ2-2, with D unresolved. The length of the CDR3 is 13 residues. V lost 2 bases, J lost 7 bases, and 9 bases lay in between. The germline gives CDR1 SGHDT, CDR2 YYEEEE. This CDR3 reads CASSFDIYGELFF. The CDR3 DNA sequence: TGTGCCAGCAGCTTTGACATTTACGGGGAGCTGTTTTTT.

CDR3 coding DNA: TGTGCCAGCAGTTTATCGGAACAGCTTAACTATGGCTACACCTTC. Protein product: CASSLSEQLNYGYTF. This chain connects TRBV27 to TRBJ1-2, with D hard to call. Trimming shortened V by 0 bases and J by 1 base, and 9 bases separated the two germline ends. The CDR3 runs 15 residues. CDR1 is MNHEY and CDR2 is SMNVEV in the germline V gene (reference sequence).

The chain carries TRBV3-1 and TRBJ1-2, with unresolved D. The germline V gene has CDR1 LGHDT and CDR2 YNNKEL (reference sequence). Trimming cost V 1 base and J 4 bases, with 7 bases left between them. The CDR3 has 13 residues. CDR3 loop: CASSQGDSYGYTF. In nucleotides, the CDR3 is TGTGCCAGCAGCCAAGGGGATTCCTATGGCTACACCTTC.

CDR3 sequence: CASSSLIAGGVYNEQFF. CDR3 bases: TGTGCCAGCAGCTCGCTCATAGCGGGAGGGGTTTACAATGAGCAGTTCTTC. The chain is built from TRBV6-8 and TRBJ2-1; 11 nucleotides match TRBD2. Germline V gene data show CDR1 as MNHGY and CDR2 as SAAAGT. This CDR3 comprises 17 residues. V was pared by 6 bases and J by 4 bases, with 11 bases of the junction left unmatched.

The CDR3: CASIFGREETQYF. The CDR3 DNA reads as TGTGCCAGCATCTTCGGCAGGGAAGAGACCCAGTACTTC. The rearrangement links TRBV6-6 to TRBJ2-5, with TRBD1 as a possible D gene (5 bases). V shed 7 bases and J shed 3 bases, with 12 bases lying between them. The germline gives CDR1 MNHNY, CDR2 SVGAGI (reference sequence). This CDR3 is built from 13 residues.

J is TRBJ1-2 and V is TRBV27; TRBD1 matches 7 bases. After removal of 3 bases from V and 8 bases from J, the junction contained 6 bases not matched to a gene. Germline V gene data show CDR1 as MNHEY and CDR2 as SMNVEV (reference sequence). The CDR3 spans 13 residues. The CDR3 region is CASSFRGGRGYTF. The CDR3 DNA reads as TGTGCCAGCAGTTTTCGAGGGGGCCGGGGCTACACCTTC.

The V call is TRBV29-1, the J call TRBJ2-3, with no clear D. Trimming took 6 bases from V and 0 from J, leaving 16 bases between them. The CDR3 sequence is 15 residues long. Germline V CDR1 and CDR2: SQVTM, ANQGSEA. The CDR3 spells CSVHSDGKSTDTQYF. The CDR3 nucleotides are TGCAGCGTCCACTCGGACGGAAAGAGCACAGATACGCAGTATTTT.

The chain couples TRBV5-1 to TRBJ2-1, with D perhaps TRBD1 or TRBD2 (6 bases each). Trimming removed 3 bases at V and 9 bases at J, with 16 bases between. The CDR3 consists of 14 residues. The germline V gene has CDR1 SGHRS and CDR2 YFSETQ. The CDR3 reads CASSSEAWGAEQFF. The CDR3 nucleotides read TGCGCCAGCAGCTCCGAGGCTTGGGGGGCTGAGCAGTTCTTC.

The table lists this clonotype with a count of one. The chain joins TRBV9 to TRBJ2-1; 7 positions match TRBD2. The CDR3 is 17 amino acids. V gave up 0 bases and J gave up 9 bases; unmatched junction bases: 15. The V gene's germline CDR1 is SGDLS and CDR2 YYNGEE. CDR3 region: CASSVDPSGGLVSEQFF. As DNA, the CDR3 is TGTGCCAGCAGCGTAGATCCTAGCGGAGGTCTCGTGAGTGAGCAGTTCTTC.

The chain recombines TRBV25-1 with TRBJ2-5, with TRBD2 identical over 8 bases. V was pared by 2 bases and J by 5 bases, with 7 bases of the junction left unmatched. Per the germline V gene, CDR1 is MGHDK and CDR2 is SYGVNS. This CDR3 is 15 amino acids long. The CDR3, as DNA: TGTGCCAGCAGTGAACCCCGACTAGCGCCGGAGACCCAGTACTTC. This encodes CASSEPRLAPETQYF.

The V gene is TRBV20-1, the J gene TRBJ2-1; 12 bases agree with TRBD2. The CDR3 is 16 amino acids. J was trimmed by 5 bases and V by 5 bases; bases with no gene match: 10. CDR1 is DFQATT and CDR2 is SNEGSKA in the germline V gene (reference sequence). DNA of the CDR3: TGCAGTGCTGCCCCGCCGGGACTAGCGGGTCACAATGAGCAGTTCTTC. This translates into CSAAPPGLAGHNEQFF.

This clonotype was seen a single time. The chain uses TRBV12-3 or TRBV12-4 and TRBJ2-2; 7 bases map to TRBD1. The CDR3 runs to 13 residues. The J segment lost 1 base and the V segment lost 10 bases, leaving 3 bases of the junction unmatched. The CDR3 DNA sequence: TGTGCCACGGGACAGATGAACACCGGGGAGCTGTTTTTT. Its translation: CATGQMNTGELFF.